The 31 T cell receptor beta chains in this list originate from one sample, sequenced in a study of cytomegalovirus exposure and HLA in healthy donors. PCR amplification relied on 60 Vbeta primers (plus 13 Jbeta primers). Here immunoSEQ multiplex PCR was the method, and the copy in TCRdb shows in-frame clones only, minus some. The data contain some 110,000 clones, almost 80% of them singletons. Material for sequencing was PBMCs. These receptors originate from a man in his sixties in good health and CMV-seropositive.

J is TRBJ1-1 and V is TRBV10-3; D remains unclear. Germline V gene lookup returns CDR1 ENHRY and CDR2 SYGVKD. V lost 6 bases and J 1 base, leaving 9 bases between the germline ends. This CDR3 is built from 13 residues. CDR3 residues: CAISLTGNTEAFF. The CDR3 DNA sequence: TGTGCCATCAGCTTAACCGGGAACACTGAAGCTTTCTTT.

This rearrangement joins TRBV5-5 to TRBJ1-5, with TRBD1 matching over 8 bases. The CDR3 is 14 amino acids. Germline V gene data show CDR1 as SGHKS and CDR2 as YYEKEE (reference sequence). V dropped 4 bases and J dropped 1; count of bases not matched to a gene: 1. The CDR3 loop is CASSNRGSNQPQHF. The DNA for the CDR3 is TGTGCCAGCAGCAACAGGGGGAGCAATCAGCCCCAGCATTTT. Supplemented by reference TRBV5-5 and TRBJ1-5, the full variable domain reads DAGVTQSPTHLIKTRGQQVTLRCSPISGHKSVSWYQQVLGQGPQFIFQYYEKEERGRGNFPDRFSARQFPNYSSELNVNALLLGDSALYLCASSNRGSNQPQHFGDGTRLSIL.

V usage is TRBV19 and J usage is TRBJ2-2; the D gene is possibly TRBD2 (7 bases). Germline CDR1 reads LNHDA; CDR2 reads SQIVND (reference sequence). This CDR3 contains 15 residues. Trimming stripped 6 bases from V and 3 bases from J, with 14 bases between. The CDR3 nucleotides are TGTGCCAGTAGAAGAGGGGGAGGGGACACCGGGGAGCTGTTTTTT. This translates into CASRRGGGDTGELFF.

V is TRBV12-5 and J is TRBJ2-1, with a possible D match to TRBD1 (6 bases). Germline V gene data show CDR1 as LGHNT and CDR2 as FRNRAP. V lost 7 bases and J lost 5, with 12 bases in between. The CDR3 spans 13 residues. The CDR3 loop reads CASAPDRNNEQFF. DNA for the CDR3: TGTGCTAGTGCCCCGGACAGAAACAATGAGCAGTTCTTC.

Note on this clone: At one boundary the junction diverges from the germline segment, which might be a read error. The CDR3 sequence is CASTLTGAVPYYNEQFF. CDR3 DNA: TGTGCCAGCACCTTAACAGGGGCCGTTCCCTACTACAATGAGCAGTTCTTC. The chain carries TRBV13 and TRBJ2-1; 7 bases are shared with TRBD1. The CDR3 loop spans 17 amino acids. Germline-derived CDR1 and CDR2 are PRHDT and FYEKMQ (reference sequence).

This chain connects TRBV5-1 to TRBJ2-7; D not certain. Germline CDR1 and CDR2: SGHRS and YFSETQ. The CDR3 covers 14 residues. Trimming left V 2 bases short and J 7 bases short, with 16 bases between. Here the CDR3 DNA reads TGCGCCAGCAGCTTCATTGGCCCAGGCGAGGAGCAGTACTTC. Protein sequence: CASSFIGPGEEQYF.

V gene TRBV5-1 combines with J gene TRBJ2-7, with TRBD1 as a possible D gene (5 bases). Trimming shortened V by 0 bases and J by 4 bases, and 11 bases separated the two germline ends. CDR3 length: 14 amino acids. The germline CDR1 and CDR2 sequences are SGHRS and YFSETQ. The CDR3 sequence: CASSLARTFYEQYF. The CDR3 coding sequence is TGCGCCAGCAGCTTGGCCCGGACATTTTACGAGCAGTACTTC.

The chain is built from TRBV28 and TRBJ2-3, with D unresolved. V lost 6 bases and J lost 0, with 10 bases in between. This CDR3 spans 14 amino acids. In germline, CDR1 is MDHEN, CDR2 SYDVKM. The CDR3 loop is CASRAQESTDTQYF. The CDR3 bases are TGTGCCAGCAGAGCCCAGGAAAGCACAGATACGCAGTATTTT.

This clone was recorded once. The CDR3 reads CASSLSHGGTGSYEQYF. For the CDR3, the DNA is TGTGCCAGCAGCTTATCCCACGGGGGGACGGGCTCCTACGAGCAGTACTTC. V is TRBV7-2 and J is TRBJ2-7; 7 bases align to TRBD2. The CDR3 spans 17 residues. In germline, CDR1 is SGHTA, CDR2 FQGNSA. V trimming: 2 bases; J trimming: 0 bases; junction bases outside the gene matches: 10.

The chain links TRBV19 to TRBJ2-5; no definite D call. CDR1 is LNHDA and CDR2 is SQIVND in the germline V gene (reference sequence). This CDR3 contains 13 residues. V shed 5 bases and J shed 1 base, with 8 bases lying between them. The DNA of the CDR3 is TGTGCCAGTAGTCCCACGGTCCAAGAGACCCAGTACTTC. This sequence encodes CASSPTVQETQYF. The complete variable domain, with remaining parts taken from reference TRBV19 and TRBJ2-5, reads DGGITQSPKYLFRKEGQNVTLSCEQNLNHDAMYWYRQDPGQGLRLIYYSQIVNDFQKGDIAEGYSVSREKKESFPLTVTSAQKNPTAFYLCASSPTVQETQYFGPGTRLLVL.

The V and J genes are TRBV18 and TRBJ1-2; D gene uncertain. Between the trimmed V and J ends, which lost 0 bases and 2 bases, there was a span of 7 bases. The germline V gene has CDR1 KGHSH and CDR2 LQKENI. The CDR3 extends over 14 amino acids. The CDR3 nucleotides are TGTGCCAGCTCACCACCGAACAGAAACTATGGCTACACCTTC. Its translation: CASSPPNRNYGYTF.

The genes are TRBV19 and TRBJ1-1, with D possibly TRBD1 on 5 matching bases. V dropped 0 bases and J dropped 1 base, with 15 bases sitting between them. The germline V gene encodes CDR1 LNHDA and CDR2 SQIVND (reference sequence). The CDR3 has 17 amino acids. CDR3 nucleotides: TGTGCCAGTAGTATAGATCGACAGTTTCTTAAGAACACTGAAGCTTTCTTT. As protein: CASSIDRQFLKNTEAFF.

This clone has only one observation. The chain combines TRBV23-1 with TRBJ2-5; the D gene is possibly TRBD1 (6 bases). TRBV23-1 qualifies as an ORF whose function is uncertain. CDR3 length: 14 amino acids. Between the trimmed V and J ends, which lost 4 bases and 1 base, there was a span of 10 bases. CDR3 DNA sequence: TGCGCCAGCAGTCCACTCAGGGGCCAAGAGACCCAGTACTTC. Amino acid sequence: CASSPLRGQETQYF.

The V and J genes are TRBV10-3 and TRBJ1-5; tentatively, D is TRBD1 (5 bases). This CDR3 spans 14 amino acids. The germline V gene encodes CDR1 ENHRY and CDR2 SYGVKD. V lost 6 bases and J 8 bases, leaving 17 bases between the germline ends. For the CDR3, the DNA is TGTGCCATCAGCCAAACAGGTGGTGGGGAGCCCCAGCATTTT. It is translated as CAISQTGGGEPQHF.

The CDR3, as DNA: TGTGCCAGCAGCTTAGCTCAAGGGGACAATCAGCCCCAGCATTTT. Its translation is CASSLAQGDNQPQHF. The chain employs TRBV7-8 and TRBJ1-5; D perhaps matches TRBD1 (5 bases). The V and J ends lost 0 bases and 3 bases respectively, with 9 bases between them. The CDR3 loop spans 15 amino acids. Germline V gene sequence: CDR1 SGHVS, CDR2 FQNEAQ. Together with reference TRBV7-8 and TRBJ1-5, the CDR3 gives the full variable domain: GAGVSQSPRYKVAKRGQDVALRCDPISGHVSLFWYQQALGQGPEFLTYFQNEAQLDKSGLPSDRFFAERPEGSVSTLKIQRTQQEDSAVYLCASSLAQGDNQPQHFGDGTRLSIL.

The chain has TRBV30 and TRBJ2-5; 7 bases line up with TRBD1. The CDR3 has 14 residues. The V gene end was trimmed by 0 bases and the J gene end by 5 bases; junction bases not matched to a gene: 6. Per germline, CDR1 GTSNPN and CDR2 SVGIG (reference sequence). The CDR3 loop reads CAWSVPARGETQYF. The CDR3 DNA reads as TGTGCCTGGAGTGTACCGGCCAGGGGGGAGACCCAGTACTTC.

The chain combines TRBV5-1 with TRBJ2-3; weak D call: TRBD2 (6 bases). CDR1 and CDR2 from the germline V gene are SGHRS and YFSETQ. Trimming cost V 4 bases and J 2 bases, with 14 bases left between them. CDR3 length equals 15 residues. CDR3 bases: TGCGCCAGCAGCAGCCTGGGACTCACCACAGATACGCAGTATTTT. It is translated as CASSSLGLTTDTQYF.

The chain has TRBV6-5 and TRBJ1-2; tentative D call: TRBD1 (5 bases). Trimming took 6 bases from V and 10 from J, leaving 12 bases between them. This CDR3 is built from 11 residues. Germline CDR1 reads MNHEY; CDR2 reads SVGAGI. CDR3 sequence reads: CASSREGDYTF. As DNA, the CDR3 is TGTGCCAGCAGCAGGGAGGGTGACTACACCTTC.

The V and J genes are TRBV6-5 and TRBJ2-5; tentatively, D is TRBD1 (6 bases). Per the germline V gene, CDR1 is MNHEY and CDR2 is SVGAGI. The CDR3 loop spans 12 amino acids. Trimming cost V 7 bases and J 6 bases, with 12 bases left between them. The CDR3 DNA follows: TGTGCCAGCATAGGGCAGGGGAAGACCCAGTACTTC. Protein product: CASIGQGKTQYF.

The chain couples TRBV29-1 to TRBJ1-2; 7 bases fit TRBD1. The CDR3 is 13 amino acids. Germline CDR1 and CDR2: SQVTM and ANQGSEA. After removal of 3 bases from V and 8 bases from J, the junction contained 9 bases not matched to a gene. The CDR3 spells CSVESDRVKGYTF. For the CDR3, the DNA is TGCAGCGTTGAGTCCGACAGGGTGAAGGGCTACACCTTC.

V is TRBV28 and J is TRBJ2-2; 7 bases fit TRBD2. Trimming removed 5 bases from V and 2 bases from J; junction bases left unmatched: 2. The CDR3 runs to 14 residues. Germline CDR1 MDHEN, CDR2 SYDVKM. DNA of the CDR3: TGTGCCAGCAGTAGCGGGGCAAACACCGGGGAGCTGTTTTTT. It yields the protein CASSSGANTGELFF.

V and J are TRBV6-6 and TRBJ1-4; D remains unclear. CDR1 is MNHNY, CDR2 SVGAGI, per germline (reference sequence). V dropped 4 bases and J dropped 7 bases, with 16 bases sitting between them. The CDR3 runs 15 residues. The CDR3 sequence: CASSSHYFEGEKLFF. In DNA, the CDR3 is TGTGCCAGCAGTTCCCACTATTTTGAGGGTGAAAAACTGTTTTTT.

This rearrangement joins TRBV12-2 to TRBJ2-5; the table's D call, TRBD1, has no DNA check behind it. TRBV12-2 counts as a pseudogene. The CDR3 spans 17 residues. The CDR3: CASRHSFAQVPQETQYF. The CDR3 DNA sequence: TGTGCAAGTCGCCACTCATTCGCCCAGGTCCCCCAAGAGACCCAGTACTTC.

V is TRBV7-7 and J is TRBJ2-2; D uncertain. The CDR3 runs 15 residues. Germline V gene lookup returns CDR1 SSHAT and CDR2 FNYEAQ (reference sequence). Trimming removed 6 bases at V and 1 base at J, with 12 bases between. The CDR3: CASSPQALNTGELFF. The CDR3 nucleotides are TGTGCCAGCAGTCCTCAGGCGCTGAACACCGGGGAGCTGTTTTTT.

The chain recombines TRBV5-6 with TRBJ1-5; 8 positions agree with TRBD1. J lost 1 base, V lost 3 bases, and 6 bases had no gene match. CDR3 size: 16 residues. CDR1 and CDR2 from the germline V gene are SGHDT and YYEEEE. CDR3: CASSSAGGASNQPQHF. Here the CDR3 DNA reads TGTGCCAGCAGCTCGGCAGGGGGCGCGAGCAATCAGCCCCAGCATTTT.

This rearrangement joins TRBV30 to TRBJ2-3, with D perhaps TRBD2 (7 bases). Trimming removed 0 bases from V and 0 bases from J, with 10 bases in between. Germline CDR1 GTSNPN, CDR2 SVGIG (reference sequence). CDR3 length equals 15 residues. The CDR3 region has the DNA TGTGCCTGGAGTGTTGGGGGGGCTAGCACAGATACGCAGTATTTT. Residues: CAWSVGGASTDTQYF.

The chain joins TRBV11-2 to TRBJ2-7; 7 bases are a match to TRBD1. The CDR3 loop spans 12 amino acids. Germline V gene sequence: CDR1 SGHAT, CDR2 FQNNGV. V dropped 5 bases and J dropped 6; count of bases not matched to a gene: 4. The CDR3 DNA is TGTGCCAGCAGCCAACAGGGGTTCGAGCAGTACTTC. It codes for CASSQQGFEQYF.

V gene TRBV5-1 combines with J gene TRBJ2-1, with 8 bases fitting TRBD1. The germline CDR1 and CDR2 sequences are SGHRS and YFSETQ. The CDR3 is made up of 13 amino acids. V dropped 0 bases and J dropped 7; count of bases not matched to a gene: 0. The CDR3, as DNA: TGCGCCAGCAGCTTGGGACAGGGGAATGAGCAGTTCTTC. This sequence encodes CASSLGQGNEQFF.

This chain links TRBV9 with TRBJ2-3, with 7 nucleotides matching TRBD1. The CDR3 runs 15 residues. Germline V gives CDR1 SGDLS, CDR2 YYNGEE. J gave up 4 bases and V 3 bases, and 8 bases lay outside the gene matches. The CDR3 sequence is CASSASGTVPDTQYF. Written as DNA, the CDR3 is TGTGCCAGCAGCGCATCCGGGACAGTGCCAGATACGCAGTATTTT.

The chain combines TRBV6-6 with TRBJ2-5, with D tentatively TRBD1 (6 bases). Germline V gene data show CDR1 as MNHNY and CDR2 as SVGAGI (reference sequence). Trimming removed 2 bases at V and 5 bases at J, with 12 bases between. The CDR3 loop spans 14 amino acids. The CDR3 loop reads CASSYQGTRETQYF. As DNA, the CDR3 is TGTGCCAGCAGTTACCAGGGGACGAGGGAGACCCAGTACTTC.

V and J are TRBV19 and TRBJ1-5; D is uncertain. Trimming took off 6 bases at V and 8 bases at J, with 20 bases between the two ends. The CDR3 sequence is 15 residues long. Germline V gene sequence: CDR1 LNHDA, CDR2 SQIVND (reference sequence). DNA of the CDR3: TGTGCCAGTAGCAATAATCAAATAGTGCTCGAGCCCCAGCATTTT. Protein product: CASSNNQIVLEPQHF.